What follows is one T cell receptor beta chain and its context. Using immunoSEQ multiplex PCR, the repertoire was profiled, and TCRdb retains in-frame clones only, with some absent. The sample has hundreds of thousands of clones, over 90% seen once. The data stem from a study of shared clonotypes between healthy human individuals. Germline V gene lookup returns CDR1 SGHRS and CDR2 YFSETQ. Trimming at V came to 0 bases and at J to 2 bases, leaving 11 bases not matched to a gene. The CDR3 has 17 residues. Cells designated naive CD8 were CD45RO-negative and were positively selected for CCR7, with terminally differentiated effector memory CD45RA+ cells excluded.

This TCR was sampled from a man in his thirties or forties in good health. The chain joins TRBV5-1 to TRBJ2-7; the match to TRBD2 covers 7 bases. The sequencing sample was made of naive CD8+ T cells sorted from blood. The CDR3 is CASSLGGRNSETYEQYF. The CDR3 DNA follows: TGCGCCAGCAGCTTGGGCGGGAGAAATAGTGAGACCTACGAGCAGTACTTC.